The present T cell receptor beta chain was sequenced within a study of Graves' ophthalmopathy and Graves' hyperthyroidism. Investigators amplified TCR beta CDR3 regions from RNA transcripts. HTBI primers were used in a first-round RT-PCR, which preceded a second-round multiplex PCR. Via MiXCR, TCRdb re-called the multiplex PCR reads, giving one row per CDR3 protein. The data contain hundreds of thousands of distinct CDR3 sequences, 35% to 50% of them seen just once; the ten biggest clones take up more than 2.5%. Notes on this clonotype: Its target is unknown. A much more abundant neighbour one base away suggests this may be a read error.

The CDR3 has 14 residues. A duration under 3 months, NOSPECS ≥4, CAS ≥3 and moderate-to-severe activity characterized the donors with ophthalmopathy. The PBMCs originated from around 10 ml of fresh peripheral blood. Overall study results and limits: Ophthalmopathy and stable hyperthyroidism were discriminated by a 13-signature model, with over 85% sensitivity and approximately 78% specificity.

Input material: peripheral blood. The TCR comes from an adult man with Graves' ophthalmopathy. The chain carries TRBV12-3 or TRBV12-4 and TRBJ1-2; a weak D match, TRBD1 (5 bases). The CDR3 DNA follows: TGTGCCTGCAGTTTAGACAGTGAAAGCTATGGCTACACCTTC. Its protein is CACSLDSESYGYTF.